A single sample is the source of the 10 T cell receptor beta chains below, sequenced in a study of OX40 agonist ivuxolimab in advanced cancers. This table comes from immunoSEQ multiplex PCR, and its TCRdb copy is limited to in-frame clones, with some not included. Of fewer than 85,000 clones listed, about 88% were seen once; the top ten hold approximately 0.93%. The sample in question was CD4+ or CD8+ T cells sorted from blood, obtained in a trial of the OX40 agonist ivuxolimab. The receptors come from an adult with an advanced solid tumor such as melanoma, head and neck, liver or kidney cancer.

This clone was found a few times. The chain recombines TRBV7-2 with TRBJ2-5; D possibly uses TRBD1 or TRBD2 (5 bases each). Germline assignment: CDR1 SGHTA and CDR2 FQGNSA. The CDR3 loop spans 13 amino acids. V lost 5 bases, J lost 5 bases, and 12 bases lay in between. In DNA form, the CDR3 reads TGTGCCAGCAGCCCAAACTGGGGGGAGACCCAGTACTTC. Its protein is CASSPNWGETQYF.

This sequence joins TRBV6-1 and TRBJ2-7; TRBD1 matches 7 bases. Losses at the gene ends were 6 bases for V and 4 bases for J; bases not matched to a gene: 9. The CDR3 has 14 residues. Germline lookup yields CDR1 MNHNS and CDR2 SASEGT. This CDR3 reads CASSPGQMTYEQYF. For the CDR3, the DNA is TGTGCCAGCAGCCCGGGACAGATGACTTACGAGCAGTACTTC.

The chain has TRBV7-9 and TRBJ2-7; maybe TRBD1 (5 bases). The CDR3 runs 13 residues. The V gene lost 2 bases and the J gene lost 6 bases, with 11 bases spanning the gap. Per germline, CDR1 SEHNR and CDR2 FQNEAQ (reference sequence). CDR3 residues: CASSLKGRGEQYF. For the CDR3, the DNA is TGTGCCAGCAGCTTAAAGGGAAGGGGCGAGCAGTACTTC.

The rearrangement links TRBV11-2 to TRBJ2-7; D gene ambiguous. V gave up 4 bases and J gave up 0 bases, with 16 bases separating them. The germline gives CDR1 SGHAT, CDR2 FQNNGV. This CDR3 region has 16 residues. CDR3 in DNA: TGTGCCAGCAGCTGGTTTCGGCAGCGAAGCTCCTACGAGCAGTACTTC. This codes for CASSWFRQRSSYEQYF.

The chain has TRBV5-1 and TRBJ1-1; the D gene is possibly TRBD1 (5 bases). V lost 2 bases to trimming and J lost 2 bases, with 10 bases between them. Germline-derived CDR1 and CDR2 are SGHRS and YFSETQ. The CDR3 is 14 amino acids. CDR3 in DNA: TGCGCCAGCAGCTTCGGTGGGGCTAACACTGAAGCTTTCTTT. This encodes CASSFGGANTEAFF. Together with reference TRBV5-1 and TRBJ1-1, the CDR3 gives the full variable domain: KAGVTQTPRYLIKTRGQQVTLSCSPISGHRSVSWYQQTPGQGLQFLFEYFSETQRNKGNFPGRFSGRQFSNSRSEMNVSTLELGDSALYLCASSFGGANTEAFFGQGTRLTVV.

The rearrangement uses TRBV6-5 and TRBJ2-1; a possible D gene is TRBD2 (6 bases). CDR1 is MNHEY, CDR2 SVGAGI, per germline. Trimming stripped 7 bases from V and 6 bases from J, with 10 bases between. This CDR3 has 12 amino acids. Here the CDR3 DNA reads TGTGCCAGCACACGGGGAGGCAATGAGCAGTTCTTC. It codes for CASTRGGNEQFF.

The chain employs TRBV28 and TRBJ2-2, with unresolved D. The V end was cut by 10 bases, the J end by 7 bases, with 22 bases between. CDR1 MDHEN and CDR2 SYDVKM come from the germline V gene. There are 15 residues in the CDR3. The CDR3 reads CANPLPGNCVGELFF. The CDR3 region has the DNA TGTGCCAACCCCTTACCCGGAAACTGCGTCGGGGAGCTGTTTTTT.

The chain combines TRBV11-2 with TRBJ2-4; D not certain. Germline CDR1 SGHAT, CDR2 FQNNGV. CDR3 size: 12 residues. Trimming left V 3 bases short and J 7 bases short, with 7 bases between. DNA for the CDR3: TGTGCCAGCAGCTTTCCGTTCAACATTCAGTACTTC. Translating it yields CASSFPFNIQYF.

Here the CDR3 reads CASSPARLAGGSGELFF. The CDR3 DNA follows: TGTGCCAGCAGCCCCGCAAGACTAGCGGGAGGCTCCGGGGAGCTGTTTTTT. The gene calls are TRBV7-3 and TRBJ2-2; TRBD2 matches at 13 bases. The CDR3 contains 17 residues. Trimming cost V 5 bases and J 6 bases; bases outside gene matches: 9. Germline CDR1 SGHTA, CDR2 FQGTGA.

This clone was counted only a few times. The chain links TRBV21-1 to TRBJ2-7; the table's TRBD2 call for D was not verified on the DNA. TRBV21-1 is marked as a pseudogene. This CDR3 is 17 amino acids long. CDR3 amino acids: CASSNPLAGGPGYEQYF. CDR3 sequence (DNA): TGTGCCAGCAGCAATCCCCTAGCGGGAGGGCCTGGGTACGAGCAGTACTTC.